The 28 T cell receptor beta chains below all came from one sample that was sequenced in a study of CD8 T cells in ankylosing spondylitis. TCRdb reprocessed the 5' RACE reads with MiXCR, giving one entry per CDR3 protein. This sample has more than 60,000 distinct CDR3 sequences, with approximately 5.3% found just once. The specimen sequenced was blood, either unsorted or a sorted T cell fraction (not recorded which). These receptors all come from a male donor with ankylosing spondylitis or in good health (not recorded which).

Ten or more counts support this clonotype. The chain carries TRBV12-3 or TRBV12-4 and TRBJ2-3; TRBD1 or TRBD2 may be the D gene (5 bases each). This CDR3 has 16 amino acids. Trimming pared 3 bases from V and 0 bases from J, leaving 13 bases between. CDR3 protein: CASSFGGDLSTDTQYF. CDR3 coding DNA: TGTGCCAGCAGTTTTGGTGGGGACCTTAGCACAGATACGCAGTATTTT.

This clonotype came up many times. V and J are TRBV4-3 and TRBJ1-4; possible D gene TRBD1, 6 bases. The length of the CDR3 is 18 residues. V was trimmed by 3 bases and J by 4 bases, leaving 21 bases between them. CDR1 LGHNA and CDR2 YSLEER come from the germline V gene. The CDR3 DNA sequence: TGCGCCAGCAGCCAGAAGATAGGGGGATCCGGAAGTAATGAAAAACTGTTTTTT. It codes for CASSQKIGGSGSNEKLFF.

This clonotype is labeled as medium-sized. The V call is TRBV20-1, the J call TRBJ1-5, with D possibly TRBD1 on 6 matching bases. Germline V gene lookup returns CDR1 DFQATT and CDR2 SNEGSKA (reference sequence). This CDR3 comprises 14 residues. V was cut by 5 bases and J by 3 bases, with 14 bases left in between. CDR3 sequence: CSAQTGADNQPQHF. CDR3 DNA sequence: TGCAGTGCTCAGACGGGGGCGGACAATCAGCCCCAGCATTTT.

This clonotype was detected many times. V and J are TRBV4-1 and TRBJ1-3; D remains ambiguous. The germline V gene encodes CDR1 MGHRA and CDR2 YSYEKL. Trimming removed 1 base at V and 0 bases at J, with 4 bases between. This CDR3 spans 14 amino acids. In nucleotides, the CDR3 is TGCGCCAGCAGCCAAGGTCTCTCTGGAAACACCATATATTTT. Encoded protein: CASSQGLSGNTIYF.

This clonotype was seen many times. This chain joins TRBV20-1 and TRBJ2-5; 7 nucleotides match TRBD2. There are 14 residues in the CDR3. The V segment lost 0 bases and the J segment 4 bases; nucleotides outside the gene matches: 5. Germline V gene data show CDR1 as DFQATT and CDR2 as SNEGSKA (reference sequence). The DNA for the CDR3 is TGCAGTGCTAGAGAGGGAGGGCAGAGAGAGACCCAGTACTTC. Translating it yields CSAREGGQRETQYF.

This clonotype was recorded at least ten times. The chain is built from TRBV27 and TRBJ2-5, with D hard to call. Germline-derived CDR1 and CDR2 are MNHEY and SMNVEV (reference sequence). The length of the CDR3 is 14 residues. Trimming removed 2 bases at V and 4 bases at J, with 11 bases between. The CDR3 spells CASSLLGEGETQYF. The CDR3 DNA sequence: TGTGCCAGCAGTTTACTCGGAGAAGGAGAGACCCAGTACTTC.

In this sample, this clonotype turned up many times. The V and J genes are TRBV28 and TRBJ2-3; 9 bases are shared with TRBD2. Germline assignment: CDR1 MDHEN and CDR2 SYDVKM. This CDR3 is 19 amino acids long. V shed 3 bases, J shed 6 bases, and the junction held 19 bases outside the gene matches. The CDR3 coding sequence is TGTGCCAGCAGTTTTTCTTTTGAGTTGGCGGGGACTAGCAGGGATACGCAGTATTTT. It encodes CASSFSFELAGTSRDTQYF.

This clonotype was counted at least ten times. This chain links TRBV20-1 with TRBJ1-1; D might be TRBD1 (5 bases). This CDR3 has 14 amino acids. In germline, CDR1 is DFQATT, CDR2 SNEGSKA (reference sequence). With 6 bases removed from V and 1 base from J, the gap between germline ends came to 15 bases. The chain's CDR3 is CSATPGGKNTEAFF. The CDR3 nucleotides read TGCAGTGCCACCCCTGGGGGGAAGAACACTGAAGCTTTCTTT.

This clonotype was observed many times. The CDR3 spells CATTRNEDTQYF. The CDR3 nucleotides read TGTGCCACCACAAGGAACGAAGATACGCAGTATTTT. The V and J genes are TRBV10-3 and TRBJ2-3; no firm D call. This CDR3 spans 12 amino acids. V shed 10 bases and J shed 5 bases, with 13 bases lying between them. Germline V gene sequence: CDR1 ENHRY, CDR2 SYGVKD.

This clonotype was detected many times. The chain uses TRBV7-9 and TRBJ2-2; D is unresolved. This CDR3 contains 14 residues. V lost 1 base and J lost 5, with 8 bases in between. Per germline, CDR1 SEHNR and CDR2 FQNEAQ (reference sequence). CDR3 sequence: CASSLGHPTGELFF. The CDR3 DNA reads as TGTGCCAGCAGCTTAGGGCATCCGACCGGGGAGCTGTTTTTT. Full variable domain (rest looked up from reference TRBV7-9 and TRBJ2-2): DTGVSQNPRHKITKRGQNVTFRCDPISEHNRLYWYRQTLGQGPEFLTYFQNEAQLEKSRLLSDRFSAERPKGSFSTLEIQRTEQGDSAMYLCASSLGHPTGELFFGEGSRLTVL.

In its sample, this clonotype was seen many times. The chain combines TRBV15 with TRBJ2-5, with 9 bases lining up with TRBD2. The V segment lost 3 bases and the J segment 0 bases; nucleotides outside the gene matches: 2. Germline V gene sequence: CDR1 LNHNV, CDR2 YYDKDF (reference sequence). CDR3 size: 15 residues. The CDR3 here is CATSSGTSYQETQYF. CDR3 nucleotide sequence: TGTGCCACCAGCAGCGGGACTAGCTACCAAGAGACCCAGTACTTC. Based on the CDR3 plus reference TRBV15 and TRBJ2-5, the full variable domain is DAMVIQNPRYQVTQFGKPVTLSCSQTLNHNVMYWYQQKSSQAPKLLFHYYDKDFNNEADTPDNFQSRRPNTSFCFLDIRSPGLGDTAMYLCATSSGTSYQETQYFGPGTRLLVL.

This clonotype came up many times. V usage is TRBV10-3 and J usage is TRBJ2-3; 10 bases fit TRBD1. CDR3 length: 18 residues. Germline CDR1 and CDR2: ENHRY and SYGVKD. Trimming at V came to 4 bases and at J to 3 bases, leaving 13 bases not matched to a gene. The CDR3 here is CAISVSPGTGEVTDTQYF. The CDR3 DNA sequence: TGTGCCATCAGTGTATCTCCAGGGACAGGGGAGGTGACAGATACGCAGTATTTT.

This clonotype was picked up many times. This chain joins TRBV5-6 and TRBJ2-3; the D gene is possibly TRBD1 (6 bases). V lost 5 bases and J lost 1, with 20 bases in between. CDR3 length: 17 amino acids. Per germline, CDR1 SGHDT and CDR2 YYEEEE. CDR3 loop: CASSRLSAAGGTDTQYF. CDR3 nucleotide sequence: TGTGCCAGCAGTCGCCTTAGCGCGGCAGGGGGCACAGATACGCAGTATTTT.

This clonotype was counted at least ten times. The chain uses TRBV20-1 and TRBJ1-5; TRBD1 might be the D (6 bases). CDR3 length: 11 amino acids. Trimming removed 6 bases from V and 12 bases from J, with 15 bases in between. The germline V gene encodes CDR1 DFQATT and CDR2 SNEGSKA (reference sequence). The CDR3 region is CSAYEGGNQHF. CDR3 sequence (DNA): TGCAGTGCCTATGAGGGGGGTAACCAGCATTTT.

This clonotype was seen ten or more times. V usage is TRBV20-1 and J usage is TRBJ1-1; D uncertain. V was shortened by 6 bases and J by 2 bases, with 10 bases between the two germline ends. CDR3 length equals 12 residues. From germline, CDR1 is DFQATT and CDR2 SNEGSKA (reference sequence). CDR3 amino acids: CSAWRSNTEAFF. As DNA, the CDR3 is TGCAGTGCCTGGCGGTCAAACACTGAAGCTTTCTTT.

This clonotype occurred many times. The chain is built from TRBV6-1 and TRBJ2-7, with no clear D. The V gene's germline CDR1 is MNHNS and CDR2 SASEGT. V was pared by 5 bases and J by 3 bases, with 17 bases between. The CDR3 is made up of 15 amino acids. CDR3 DNA: TGTGCCAGCAGTCAGACTTCTACCCCCAGCTACGAGCAGTACTTC. This encodes CASSQTSTPSYEQYF.

The rearrangement joins TRBV5-6 to TRBJ1-1; TRBD1 aligns across 10 bases. Unmatched junction bases numbered 11, after V lost 6 bases and J lost 3 bases. CDR1 and CDR2 (germline): SGHDT, YYEEEE. This CDR3 has 16 amino acids. CDR3 coding DNA: TGTGCCAGCACCGTCCCGGGACAGGGGACGGACACTGAAGCTTTCTTT. It is translated as CASTVPGQGTDTEAFF.

This clonotype has a count of ten or more. V usage is TRBV3-1 and J usage is TRBJ2-7; no reliable D call. CDR3 length equals 12 residues. Germline V lookup: CDR1 LGHDT, CDR2 YNNKEL (reference sequence). Trimming took 3 bases from V and 3 from J, leaving 6 bases between them. CDR3 protein: CASSHGGYEQYF. Written as DNA, the CDR3 is TGTGCCAGCAGCCATGGCGGCTACGAGCAGTACTTC.

This clonotype was counted at least ten times. The CDR3 loop reads CASSPRTGSGNTIYF. CDR3 DNA: TGTGCCAGCAGCCCCAGGACAGGTTCGGGAAACACCATATATTTT. J is TRBJ1-3 and V is TRBV12-3 or TRBV12-4, with TRBD1 matching over 7 bases. This CDR3 spans 15 amino acids. V lost 6 bases, J lost 4 bases, and 9 bases stayed unmatched.

This clonotype was seen repeatedly, ten times or more. This chain connects TRBV5-6 to TRBJ2-1; maybe TRBD1 (6 bases). V shed 3 bases and J shed 2 bases, with 18 bases lying between them. Germline CDR1 is SGHDT and CDR2 is YYEEEE. The CDR3 is 17 residues long. The DNA of the CDR3 is TGTGCCAGCAGCTCCGGTATGACAGGTATAACCTACAATGAGCAGTTCTTC. Encoded protein: CASSSGMTGITYNEQFF. The whole variable domain, remainder taken from reference TRBV5-6 and TRBJ2-1, is DAGVTQSPTHLIKTRGQQVTLRCSPKSGHDTVSWYQQALGQGPQFIFQYYEEEERQRGNFPDRFSGHQFPNYSSELNVNALLLGDSALYLCASSSGMTGITYNEQFFGPGTRLTVL.

This clonotype was detected ten times or more. V and J are TRBV12-3 or TRBV12-4 and TRBJ1-2, with TRBD1 as a possible D gene (6 bases). Trimming took off 2 bases at V and 8 bases at J, with 15 bases between the two ends. There are 14 residues in the CDR3. CDR3 loop: CASSLRTVGGGYTF. The DNA of the CDR3 is TGTGCCAGCAGTTTACGGACAGTTGGGGGAGGCTACACCTTC.

This clonotype appeared many times. The V and J genes are TRBV3-1 and TRBJ1-2, with a tentative D call TRBD1 (5 bases). Trimming pared 1 base from V and 4 bases from J, leaving 10 bases between. This CDR3 region has 14 residues. Germline V gives CDR1 LGHDT, CDR2 YNNKEL (reference sequence). The CDR3 bases are TGTGCCAGCAGCCAAGCGGTAGGGGTCTATGGCTACACCTTC. This sequence encodes CASSQAVGVYGYTF.

This clonotype was seen many times. The genes are TRBV25-1 and TRBJ2-1; weak D call: TRBD1 (6 bases). The CDR3 contains 15 residues. The V end was cut by 4 bases, the J end by 2 bases, with 12 bases between. The germline CDR1 and CDR2 sequences are MGHDK and SYGVNS. The CDR3 reads CASSADQGTYNEQFF. The CDR3 DNA follows: TGTGCCAGCAGTGCAGATCAGGGGACCTACAATGAGCAGTTCTTC.

This clonotype was recorded at least ten times. V is TRBV25-1 and J is TRBJ2-2, with unresolved D. CDR3 length equals 13 residues. Trimming stripped 5 bases from V and 0 bases from J, with 4 bases between. Looked up from germline, CDR1 is MGHDK and CDR2 is SYGVNS. The CDR3 protein is CASSQSNTGELFF. As DNA, the CDR3 is TGTGCCAGCAGTCAATCGAACACCGGGGAGCTGTTTTTT.

This clonotype has at least ten counts. The rearrangement joins TRBV5-1 to TRBJ2-3, with 7 nucleotides matching TRBD1. CDR3 length: 16 residues. V dropped 4 bases and J dropped 2; count of bases not matched to a gene: 10. Germline values: CDR1 SGHRS, CDR2 YFSETQ. The CDR3 reads CASSLTTGLVTDTQYF. Written as DNA, the CDR3 is TGCGCCAGCAGCCTCACGACAGGGTTAGTCACAGATACGCAGTATTTT.

This clonotype was observed at least ten times. The rearrangement joins TRBV7-2 to TRBJ2-1; 7 bases are shared with TRBD1. This CDR3 spans 16 amino acids. V lost 3 bases and J lost 7; bases outside the gene matches: 12. Germline CDR1 is SGHTA and CDR2 is FQGNSA. The CDR3 DNA reads TGTGCCAGCAGCTTGGGGACAGCCTCGCCGGGGAATGAGCAGTTCTTC. Translated, it gives CASSLGTASPGNEQFF.

This clonotype was observed at least ten times. The chain carries TRBV9 and TRBJ2-5; D is unclear. Germline V CDR1 and CDR2: SGDLS, YYNGEE. V lost 3 bases and J 3 bases, leaving 6 bases between the germline ends. The CDR3 sequence is 12 residues long. CDR3 bases: TGTGCCAGCAGCGAGCACGAAGAGACCCAGTACTTC. Protein: CASSEHEETQYF.

This clonotype was found a few times. The chain is built from TRBV7-9 and TRBJ2-1; 7 bases map to TRBD1. This CDR3 has 14 amino acids. J lost 9 bases, V lost 6 bases, and 11 bases had no gene match. CDR1 is SEHNR and CDR2 is FQNEAQ in the germline V gene (reference sequence). The CDR3 here is CASRQLQGFSEQFF. CDR3 in DNA: TGTGCCAGCAGACAACTACAGGGGTTTAGTGAGCAGTTCTTC.